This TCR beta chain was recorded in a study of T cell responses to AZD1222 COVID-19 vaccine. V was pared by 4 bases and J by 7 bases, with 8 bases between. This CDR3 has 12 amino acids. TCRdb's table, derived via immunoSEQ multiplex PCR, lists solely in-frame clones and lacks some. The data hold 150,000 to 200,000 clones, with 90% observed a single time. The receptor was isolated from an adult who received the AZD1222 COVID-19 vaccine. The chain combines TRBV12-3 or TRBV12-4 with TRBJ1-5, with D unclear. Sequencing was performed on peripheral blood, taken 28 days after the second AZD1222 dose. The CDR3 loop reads CASSSATQPQHF. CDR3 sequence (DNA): TGTGCCAGCAGTTCAGCCACCCAGCCCCAGCATTTT.